The subject of this entry is one TCR beta chain. V lost 0 bases, J lost 3 bases, and 5 bases lay in between. This CDR3 is built from 13 residues. The data were obtained in a study of OX40 agonist ivuxolimab in advanced cancers. Sequenced by immunoSEQ multiplex PCR; TCRdb stores in-frame clones only, minus some. The sample consists of 35,000 to 55,000 clones, roughly 94% of them appearing once. This receptor was obtained from an adult with an advanced solid tumor such as melanoma, head and neck, liver or kidney cancer. Sequencing was performed on CD4+ or CD8+ T cells sorted from blood, taken in a trial of the OX40 agonist ivuxolimab. The chain links TRBV6-7 to TRBJ2-5, with D uncertain. TRBV6-7 is marked as an open reading frame, function uncertain. CDR3 sequence: CASSYSEKETQYF. As DNA, the CDR3 is TGTGCCAGCAGTTACTCCGAAAAAGAGACCCAGTACTTC.